The 20 T cell receptor beta chains below all came from one sample that was sequenced in a study of T cell repertoires in cytomegalovirus infection. TCRdb processed the reads anew with MiXCR; each CDR3 protein has one entry. Of more than 400,000 distinct CDR3 sequences listed, more than 25% are singletons. Material: PBMCs. The receptors were gathered from a human donor in good health (CMV status not recorded). Some clones in this sample may be carry-over from other donors' samples.

The chain uses TRBV10-2 and TRBJ1-5; the D is unclear. V was clipped by 7 bases and J by 4 bases, with 17 bases between them. Germline V gene lookup returns CDR1 WSHSY and CDR2 SAAADI. The length of the CDR3 is 15 residues. CDR3 sequence (DNA): TGCGCCAGCACGGACGAAAAATTCCAGAATCAGCCCCAGCATTTT. This gives the protein CASTDEKFQNQPQHF.

The chain couples TRBV19 to TRBJ1-1, with 7 bases aligning to TRBD1. This CDR3 is 16 amino acids long. Germline V gene lookup returns CDR1 LNHDA and CDR2 SQIVND (reference sequence). V trimming: 1 base; J trimming: 1 base; junction bases outside the gene matches: 6. The CDR3 DNA sequence: TGTGCCAGTAGTATAGCTACAGGGGCGACGAACACTGAAGCTTTCTTT. This sequence encodes CASSIATGATNTEAFF.

The chain joins TRBV28 to TRBJ2-2; 8 bases agree with TRBD1. This CDR3 is 15 amino acids long. The ends lost 6 bases at V and 0 bases at J; junction bases unmatched: 3. CDR1 is MDHEN and CDR2 is SYDVKM in the germline V gene. The CDR3 nucleotides are TGTGCCAGCAGGACAGGGGCGGCGAACACCGGGGAGCTGTTTTTT. It specifies CASRTGAANTGELFF.

V is TRBV11-1 and J is TRBJ1-2; TRBD1 aligns across 9 bases. The CDR3 runs 13 residues. Germline loops: CDR1 SGHAT, CDR2 FQDESV (reference sequence). V lost 3 bases to trimming and J lost 6 bases; unmatched junction nucleotides: 2. The CDR3, as DNA: TGTGCCAGCAGCTTCCGGACAGGGGATGGCTACACCTTC. This encodes CASSFRTGDGYTF.

This rearrangement joins TRBV6-5 to TRBJ2-5, with TRBD2 identical over 10 bases. V shed 6 bases and J 4 bases; nucleotides not matched to a gene: 5. In germline, CDR1 is MNHEY, CDR2 SVGAGI. This CDR3 is built from 14 residues. CDR3 region: CASRSSGSGETQYF. CDR3 coding DNA: TGTGCCAGCAGATCTAGCGGGAGCGGAGAGACCCAGTACTTC.

Details on this clonotype: This sequence may be a read error, since a much larger clone differs from it by one base. The J gene is TRBJ1-2, the V gene TRBV7-2; a weak D match, TRBD1 (5 bases). Trimming removed 2 bases from V and 9 bases from J, with 19 bases in between. This CDR3 is 15 amino acids long. Germline V gives CDR1 SGHTA, CDR2 FQGNSA. CDR3 region: CASSLSHRDGVSYTF. CDR3 coding DNA: TGTGCCAGCAGCTTATCCCATCGGGACGGGGTTAGCTACACCTTC.

The rearrangement uses TRBV19 and TRBJ1-1; D unresolved. Between the trimmed V and J ends, which lost 7 bases and 0 bases, there was a span of 9 bases. The length of the CDR3 is 13 residues. CDR1 and CDR2 from the germline V gene are LNHDA and SQIVND (reference sequence). The CDR3 coding sequence is TGTGCCAGTAAAAGACAACTGAACACTGAAGCTTTCTTT. Translation: CASKRQLNTEAFF. The complete variable domain, with remaining parts taken from reference TRBV19 and TRBJ1-1, reads DGGITQSPKYLFRKEGQNVTLSCEQNLNHDAMYWYRQDPGQGLRLIYYSQIVNDFQKGDIAEGYSVSREKKESFPLTVTSAQKNPTAFYLCASKRQLNTEAFFGQGTRLTVV.

The chain joins TRBV10-3 to TRBJ2-7, with D possibly being TRBD2 (5 bases). Germline V CDR1 and CDR2: ENHRY, SYGVKD. V lost 2 bases and J 12 bases, leaving 17 bases between the germline ends. The CDR3 loop spans 13 amino acids. The CDR3 is CAISEVEPSGGYF. CDR3 bases: TGTGCCATCAGTGAGGTTGAACCCAGCGGCGGGTACTTC.

V usage is TRBV6-1 and J usage is TRBJ2-5, with 8 bases identical to TRBD1. Germline-derived CDR1 and CDR2 are MNHNS and SASEGT. Trimming cost V 6 bases and J 2 bases; bases outside gene matches: 5. CDR3 length: 14 residues. The chain's CDR3 is CASRRTGRQETQYF. The CDR3 nucleotides are TGTGCCAGCAGGCGGACAGGGAGACAAGAGACCCAGTACTTC.

The rearrangement uses TRBV3-1 and TRBJ1-3; D uncertain. V was pared by 10 bases and J by 0 bases, with 7 bases between. The CDR3 runs 12 residues. The germline gives CDR1 LGHDT, CDR2 YNNKEL (reference sequence). The CDR3 spells CATGDSGNTIYF. The CDR3 nucleotides are TGTGCCACCGGGGACTCTGGAAACACCATATATTTT.

The rearrangement joins TRBV6-5 to TRBJ2-7, with D perhaps TRBD2 (6 bases). The germline CDR1 and CDR2 sequences are MNHEY and SVGAGI. The CDR3 contains 16 residues. The ends were cut back, 0 bases at V and 6 bases at J, with 18 bases in the middle. The CDR3 nucleotides read TGTGCCAGCAGTTACTCAGGCGGGGAATATCTTGGCGAGCAGTACTTC. Its translation: CASSYSGGEYLGEQYF.

This clonotype was recorded a few times. CDR3 sequence reads: CASSLTSGRAEQFF. The CDR3 DNA follows: TGTGCCAGCAGCCTCACTAGCGGGAGGGCTGAGCAGTTCTTC. The chain couples TRBV7-7 to TRBJ2-1; 13 bases match TRBD2. The CDR3 contains 14 residues. V gave up 5 bases and J gave up 9 bases; unmatched junction bases: 4. CDR1 and CDR2 (germline): SSHAT, FNYEAQ (reference sequence).

This clonotype was found many times. The genes are TRBV7-8 and TRBJ1-4; D gene uncertain. Deletions cut 6 bases from V and 4 bases from J, with 6 bases between. This CDR3 is 12 amino acids long. Germline values: CDR1 SGHVS, CDR2 FQNEAQ. The CDR3 DNA is TGTGCCAGCAGGAGACTTAATGAAAAACTGTTTTTT. Protein product: CASRRLNEKLFF.

This clonotype has more than one count but fewer than ten. The chain employs TRBV7-3 and TRBJ2-2, with 8 bases identical to TRBD2. V was clipped by 4 bases and J by 6 bases; unmatched bases: 10. This CDR3 spans 16 amino acids. Germline-derived CDR1 and CDR2 are SGHTA and FQGTGA. CDR3 residues: CASSSSSGSNPGELFF. The CDR3 DNA sequence: TGTGCCAGCAGCTCCTCTAGCGGGTCCAACCCCGGGGAGCTGTTTTTT. The full variable domain, in which reference TRBV7-3 and TRBJ2-2 provide the parts outside the CDR3, is GAGVSQTPSNKVTEKGKYVELRCDPISGHTALYWYRQSLGQGPEFLIYFQGTGAADDSGLPNDRFFAVRPEGSVSTLKIQRTERGDSAVYLCASSSSSGSNPGELFFGEGSRLTVL.

The chain joins TRBV2 to TRBJ2-4; no reliable D call. This CDR3 is built from 14 residues. Germline assignment: CDR1 SNHLY and CDR2 FYNNEI. With 3 bases removed from V and 0 bases from J, the gap between germline ends came to 6 bases. CDR3 nucleotide sequence: TGTGCCAGCAGTGAGGCCCTAGCCAAAAACATTCAGTACTTC. The encoded protein is CASSEALAKNIQYF.

This chain connects TRBV4-1 to TRBJ2-5; D not resolved. Trimming left V 1 base short and J 1 base short, with 4 bases between. The CDR3 has 13 amino acids. Germline CDR1 is MGHRA and CDR2 is YSYEKL. CDR3 protein: CASSQVAQETQYF. The DNA of the CDR3 is TGCGCCAGCAGCCAAGTAGCCCAAGAGACCCAGTACTTC.

This chain links TRBV24-1 with TRBJ1-2; no definite D call. This CDR3 spans 13 amino acids. Germline CDR1 reads KGHDR; CDR2 reads SFDVKD. V dropped 3 bases and J dropped 6 bases, with 10 bases sitting between them. The CDR3 bases are TGTGCCACCAGTGATGCAGGTTCGGATGGCTACACCTTC. Amino acid sequence: CATSDAGSDGYTF.

This clonotype showed up just a few times. The chain combines TRBV6-2 or TRBV6-3 with TRBJ2-1, with 11 positions matching TRBD2. This CDR3 contains 15 residues. Germline CDR1 MNHEY, CDR2 SVGEGT. V lost 6 bases, J lost 2 bases, and 3 bases stayed unmatched. The CDR3 reads CASSVAGGPYNEQFF. The CDR3 DNA is TGTGCCAGCAGCGTAGCGGGAGGGCCCTACAATGAGCAGTTCTTC.

This clonotype has a handful of counts. This chain connects TRBV7-6 to TRBJ1-1, with D perhaps matching TRBD1 (6 bases). V was trimmed by 8 bases and J by 0 bases, leaving 13 bases between them. This CDR3 has 14 residues. The V gene's germline CDR1 is SGHVS and CDR2 FNYEAQ. In DNA, the CDR3 is TGTGCCAGCCGCGCAGGGGACATGAACACTGAAGCTTTCTTT. It is translated as CASRAGDMNTEAFF.

This chain joins TRBV2 and TRBJ1-5; D is perhaps TRBD1 (5 bases). The CDR3 sequence is 14 residues long. Trimming shortened V by 6 bases and J by 5 bases, and 14 bases separated the two germline ends. CDR1 is SNHLY, CDR2 FYNNEI, per germline. CDR3 nucleotide sequence: TGTGCCAGCAGATTAGACGGGGGAGATCAGCCCCAGCATTTT. Protein product: CASRLDGGDQPQHF.